Listed below are T cell receptor beta chains from one sample, sequenced in a study of somatic mutations in cytotoxic T cells in rheumatoid arthritis. TCRdb's table, derived via immunoSEQ multiplex PCR, lists solely in-frame clones and lacks some. Of about 16,000 clones in the sample, 75% to 90% are singletons; the top ten hold approximately 10%. The sequencing input was CD8+ T cells sorted from blood. These receptors were collected from an adult with rheumatoid arthritis. CDR3s include the opening cysteine and the closing phenylalanine or tryptophan. Fields, in order: clone size, V gene, D gene, J gene, CDR3 DNA, CDR3 protein. D genes are given only for firm matches. Only some rows state a clone size, as once, few, many or a class for expanded clones.

size: .
V: TRBV7-2
D: .
J: TRBJ1-1
DNA: TGTGCCAGCAGCTTATCTTTGTCCACTGAAGCTTTCTTT
CDR3: CASSLSLSTEAFF

size: .
V: TRBV6-1
D: .
J: TRBJ1-5
DNA: TGTGCCAGCAGTGATTGGCATCCCAATCAGCCCCAGCATTTT
CDR3: CASSDWHPNQPQHF

size: .
V: TRBV5-1
D: .
J: TRBJ2-2
DNA: TGCGCCAGCGGGGTGAGCACCGGGGAGCTGTTTTTT
CDR3: CASGVSTGELFF

size: .
V: TRBV27
D: TRBD1
J: TRBJ1-1
DNA: TGTGCCAGCAGTCCCCAGACAGGGCTCATGAACACTGAAGCTTTCTTT
CDR3: CASSPQTGLMNTEAFF

size: few
V: TRBV6-1
D: TRBD1
J: TRBJ2-7
DNA: TGTGCCAGCAACACAAACAGGGGGCTGGCCAGCGAGCAGTACTTC
CDR3: CASNTNRGLASEQYF

size: .
V: TRBV27
D: .
J: TRBJ2-2
DNA: TGTGCCAGCAGTTTATGGGGAACCGGGGAGCTGTTTTTT
CDR3: CASSLWGTGELFF

size: .
V: TRBV2
D: .
J: TRBJ2-2
DNA: TGTGCCAGCAGTTACATGAACACCGGGGAGCTGTTTTTT
CDR3: CASSYMNTGELFF

size: .
V: TRBV9
D: .
J: TRBJ2-1
DNA: TGTGCCAGCAGCGCCTCTACTAGGGGTAGCTCCTACAATGAGCAGTTCTTC
CDR3: CASSASTRGSSYNEQFF

size: once
V: TRBV6-1
D: .
J: TRBJ1-2
DNA: TGTGCCAGCAGTGTTGGGACTGGCTACACCTTC
CDR3: CASSVGTGYTF

size: few
V: TRBV4-1
D: TRBD1
J: TRBJ2-7
DNA: TGCGCCAGCAGCCAAGGACCGGACAGGGCGACCTACGAGCAGTACTTC
CDR3: CASSQGPDRATYEQYF

size: .
V: TRBV7-9
D: TRBD1
J: TRBJ2-1
DNA: TGTGCCAGCAGCCCGGGACAGGGAACCTACAATGAGCAGTTCTTC
CDR3: CASSPGQGTYNEQFF

size: medium-sized
V: TRBV7-9
D: .
J: TRBJ1-1
DNA: TGTGCCAGCAGCTCCCTGCCCGCAGGGAACACTGAAGCTTTCTTT
CDR3: CASSSLPAGNTEAFF

size: .
V: TRBV9
D: .
J: TRBJ1-4
DNA: TGTGCCAGCAGCCAAGGGGGGGGAGCGAATGAAAAACTGTTTTTT
CDR3: CASSQGGGANEKLFF

size: once
V: TRBV4-1
D: TRBD2
J: TRBJ2-1
DNA: TGCGCCAGCAGCCAACTAGCGGGGGGCCCGAGCTCCTACAATGAGCAGTTCTTC
CDR3: CASSQLAGGPSSYNEQFF

size: .
V: TRBV28
D: .
J: TRBJ1-5
DNA: TGTGCCAGCAGCCAAGGGAAGATTTTTTACAATCAGCCCCAGCATTTT
CDR3: CASSQGKIFYNQPQHF

size: .
V: TRBV27
D: .
J: TRBJ2-7
DNA: TGTGCCAGCAAAGCGAGTTGGTACGAGCAGTACTTC
CDR3: CASKASWYEQYF

size: .
V: TRBV7-9
D: .
J: TRBJ1-3
DNA: TGTGCCAGCAGCTCACCACCTGGTCGCTCTGGAAACACCATATATTTT
CDR3: CASSSPPGRSGNTIYF

size: .
V: TRBV2
D: .
J: TRBJ2-3
DNA: TGTGCCAGCAGTGAAAACGGCATTAGTGGCACAGATACGCAGTATTTT
CDR3: CASSENGISGTDTQYF

size: .
V: TRBV12-5
D: .
J: TRBJ1-1
DNA: TGTGCTAGTGGTTTAGGGGAACTGAACACTGAAGCTTTCTTT
CDR3: CASGLGELNTEAFF

size: .
V: TRBV27
D: .
J: TRBJ1-2
DNA: TGTGCCAGTAAGACAGGCTCTGGCTACACCTTC
CDR3: CASKTGSGYTF

size: .
V: TRBV4-1
D: .
J: TRBJ2-5
DNA: TGCGCCAGCAGCCAAGCTTTAGGTTCCCAAGAGACCCAGTACTTC
CDR3: CASSQALGSQETQYF

size: .
V: TRBV7-9
D: .
J: TRBJ1-1
DNA: TGTGCCAGCAGGCCAGGGGACAAGCCCCACACTGAAGCTTTCTTT
CDR3: CASRPGDKPHTEAFF

size: .
V: TRBV7-3
D: .
J: TRBJ2-7
DNA: TGTGCCACCACAGGGTCCTACGAGCAGTACTTC
CDR3: CATTGSYEQYF

size: .
V: TRBV6-4
D: .
J: TRBJ2-1
DNA: TGTGCCAGCAGTGACTCTGGGGAGAACAATGAGCAGTTCTTC
CDR3: CASSDSGENNEQFF

size: .
V: TRBV10-2
D: .
J: TRBJ2-7
DNA: TGCGCCAGCAGTGCGGGACCCGGCTCCTACGAGCAGTACTTC
CDR3: CASSAGPGSYEQYF

size: .
V: TRBV5-5
D: .
J: TRBJ2-3
DNA: TGTGCCAGCAGCTTAGGAGGGGATACGCAGTATTTT
CDR3: CASSLGGDTQYF

size: .
V: TRBV9
D: TRBD1
J: TRBJ1-2
DNA: TGTGCCAGCAGCGTAGCTTTTGAGGGGGCAGATGGCTACACCTTC
CDR3: CASSVAFEGADGYTF

size: .
V: TRBV7-8
D: .
J: TRBJ2-7
DNA: TGTGCCAGCAGCTCCACGGCGGGACCCCCAGACGAGCAGTACTTC
CDR3: CASSSTAGPPDEQYF

size: .
V: TRBV7-9
D: TRBD2
J: TRBJ2-4
DNA: TGTGCCAGCAGCCCCTGGGGGGGTAGTTTAAACATTCAGTACTTC
CDR3: CASSPWGGSLNIQYF

size: .
V: TRBV6-5
D: .
J: TRBJ1-2
DNA: TGTGCCAGCACCAAGGGGACCCTAGGCGACTATGGCTACACCTTC
CDR3: CASTKGTLGDYGYTF

size: few
V: TRBV15
D: .
J: TRBJ1-5
DNA: TGTGCCACCAGCTCCGGGGAGTACCCTATAAGCAATCAGCCCCAGCATTTT
CDR3: CATSSGEYPISNQPQHF

size: .
V: TRBV14
D: TRBD2
J: TRBJ2-1
DNA: TGTGCCAGCAGCCAAGAGGGGACTAGCTGGAATGAGCAGTTCTTC
CDR3: CASSQEGTSWNEQFF

size: .
V: TRBV4-1
D: .
J: TRBJ2-7
DNA: TGCGCCAGCAGCCAAGAGGTCCTTTCCGGGGTCGGGCAGTACTTC
CDR3: CASSQEVLSGVGQYF

size: .
V: TRBV27
D: .
J: TRBJ1-5
DNA: TGTGCCAGCAGTTTTGCGGTCAATCAGCCCCAGCATTTT
CDR3: CASSFAVNQPQHF

size: .
V: TRBV7-3
D: .
J: TRBJ1-2
DNA: TGTGCCAGCAGTCCCCACGGGGGGGCGACGAGCGGCTACACCTTC
CDR3: CASSPHGGATSGYTF

size: few
V: TRBV27
D: .
J: TRBJ2-1
DNA: TGTGCCAGCAACCATGAGCAGTTCTTC
CDR3: CASNHEQFF

size: .
V: TRBV6-1
D: .
J: TRBJ2-3
DNA: TGTGCCAGCAGCCCGGATACGCAGTATTTT
CDR3: CASSPDTQYF

size: once
V: TRBV27
D: TRBD1
J: TRBJ1-2
DNA: TGTGCCAGCAGCCCTGGGACAGCCCGAGCTAACTATGGCTACACCTTC
CDR3: CASSPGTARANYGYTF

size: .
V: TRBV19
D: .
J: TRBJ2-3
DNA: TGTGCCAGTGCAGGGGTGACGACAGATACGCAGTATTTT
CDR3: CASAGVTTDTQYF

size: once
V: TRBV5-1
D: .
J: TRBJ1-1
DNA: TGCGCCAGCAGCTGGGCCGGGCAGAGCACTGAAGCTTTCTTT
CDR3: CASSWAGQSTEAFF

size: .
V: TRBV9
D: .
J: TRBJ2-3
DNA: TGTGCCAGCAGCGTAGGGGATTTCGATACGCAGTATTTT
CDR3: CASSVGDFDTQYF

size: few
V: TRBV28
D: TRBD1
J: TRBJ1-1
DNA: TGTGCCAGCAGACCGCTACAGGGGGCTGGAGCTTTCTTT
CDR3: CASRPLQGAGAFF

size: .
V: TRBV10-1
D: .
J: TRBJ2-2
DNA: TGCGCCAGCAGTGAGTCGGGGGGCGTCTACACCGGGGAGCTGTTTTTT
CDR3: CASSESGGVYTGELFF

size: few
V: TRBV6-4
D: TRBD2
J: TRBJ2-3
DNA: TGTGCCAGCAGTCCGGGGGAGGGTGCTAGCACAGATACGCAGTATTTT
CDR3: CASSPGEGASTDTQYF

size: .
V: TRBV7-9
D: TRBD1
J: TRBJ2-7
DNA: TGTGCCAGCAGCTTGATCCGGGACAGGGGGAGGCACGAGCAGTACTTC
CDR3: CASSLIRDRGRHEQYF

size: once
V: TRBV4-1
D: .
J: TRBJ2-6
DNA: TGCGCCAGCAGCCAAGAAGAGTTCTCTGGGGCCAACGTCCTGACTTTC
CDR3: CASSQEEFSGANVLTF

size: .
V: TRBV6-5
D: .
J: TRBJ2-3
DNA: TGTGCCAGCTCCTCTATAACACGGACCACAGATACGCAGTATTTT
CDR3: CASSSITRTTDTQYF

size: .
V: TRBV23-1
D: .
J: TRBJ2-5
DNA: TGCGCCAGCAGCCAGCAGTACTTC
CDR3: CASSQQYF